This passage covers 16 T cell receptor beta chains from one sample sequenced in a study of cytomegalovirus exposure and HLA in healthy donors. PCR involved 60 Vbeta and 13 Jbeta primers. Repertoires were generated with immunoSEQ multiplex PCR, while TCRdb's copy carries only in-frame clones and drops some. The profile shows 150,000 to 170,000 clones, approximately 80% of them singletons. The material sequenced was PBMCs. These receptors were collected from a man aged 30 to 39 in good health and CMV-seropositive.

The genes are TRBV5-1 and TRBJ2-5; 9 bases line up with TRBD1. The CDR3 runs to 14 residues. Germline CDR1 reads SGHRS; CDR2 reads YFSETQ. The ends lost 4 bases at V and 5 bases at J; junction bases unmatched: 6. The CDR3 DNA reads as TGCGCCAGCAGCGACACAGGGGGCGCCGAGACCCAGTACTTC. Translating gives CASSDTGGAETQYF.

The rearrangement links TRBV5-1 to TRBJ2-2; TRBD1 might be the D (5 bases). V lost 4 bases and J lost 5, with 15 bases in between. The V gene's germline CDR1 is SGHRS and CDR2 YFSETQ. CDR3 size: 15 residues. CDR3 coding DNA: TGCGCCAGCAGCATTATCTTTGGGGCGACCGGGGAGCTGTTTTTT. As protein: CASSIIFGATGELFF.

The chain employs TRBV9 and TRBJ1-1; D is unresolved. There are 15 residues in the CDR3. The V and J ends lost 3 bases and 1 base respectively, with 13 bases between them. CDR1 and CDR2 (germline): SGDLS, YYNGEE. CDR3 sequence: CASSAQLEENTEAFF. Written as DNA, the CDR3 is TGTGCCAGCAGCGCGCAACTTGAAGAGAACACTGAAGCTTTCTTT.

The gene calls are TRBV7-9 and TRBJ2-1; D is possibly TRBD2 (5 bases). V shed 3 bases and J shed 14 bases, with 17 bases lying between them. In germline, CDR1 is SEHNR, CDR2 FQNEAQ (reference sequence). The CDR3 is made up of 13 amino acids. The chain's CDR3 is CASSLGSPMREFF. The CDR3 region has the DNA TGTGCCAGCAGCTTGGGTTCTCCTATGCGGGAGTTCTTC.

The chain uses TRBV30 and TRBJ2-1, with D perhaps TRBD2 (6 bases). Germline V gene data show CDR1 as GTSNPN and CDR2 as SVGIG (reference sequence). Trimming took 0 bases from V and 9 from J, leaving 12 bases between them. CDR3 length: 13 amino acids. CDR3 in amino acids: CAWSVRRDGEQFF. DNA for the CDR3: TGTGCCTGGAGTGTAAGGCGGGATGGTGAGCAGTTCTTC.

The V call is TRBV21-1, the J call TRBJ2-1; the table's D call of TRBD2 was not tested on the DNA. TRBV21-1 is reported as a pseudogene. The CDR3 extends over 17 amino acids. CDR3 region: CASSKAHSSVPYNEQFF. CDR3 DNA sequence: TGTGCCAGCAGCAAAGCTCACTCTAGCGTACCCTACAATGAGCAGTTCTTC.

The CDR3 reads CASSPNPASDTEAFF. CDR3 coding DNA: TGTGCCAGCTCACCGAACCCTGCTTCGGACACTGAAGCTTTCTTT. V is TRBV18 and J is TRBJ1-1, with D unresolved. Germline V lookup: CDR1 KGHSH, CDR2 LQKENI. Trimming removed 3 bases from V and 3 bases from J, with 14 bases in between. This CDR3 is built from 15 residues.

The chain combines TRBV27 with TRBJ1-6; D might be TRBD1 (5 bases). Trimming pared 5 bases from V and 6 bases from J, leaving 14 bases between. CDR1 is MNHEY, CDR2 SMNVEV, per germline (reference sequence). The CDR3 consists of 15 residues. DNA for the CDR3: TGTGCCAGCAGTCCGGGTGGGGGAGGTAATTCACCCCTCCACTTT. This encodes CASSPGGGGNSPLHF.

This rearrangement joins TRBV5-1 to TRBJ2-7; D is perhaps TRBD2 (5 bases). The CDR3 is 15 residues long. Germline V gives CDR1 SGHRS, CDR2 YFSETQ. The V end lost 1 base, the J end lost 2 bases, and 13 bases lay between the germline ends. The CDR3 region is CASSLPGSGPYEQYF. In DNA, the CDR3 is TGCGCCAGCAGCTTGCCGGGGTCAGGTCCCTACGAGCAGTACTTC.

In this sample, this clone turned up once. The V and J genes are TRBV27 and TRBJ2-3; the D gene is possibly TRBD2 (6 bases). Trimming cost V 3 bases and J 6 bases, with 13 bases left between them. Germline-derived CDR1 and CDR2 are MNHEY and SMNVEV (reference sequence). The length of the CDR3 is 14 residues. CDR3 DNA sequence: TGTGCCAGCAGTTTCGGGCCGGGGAGGGATACGCAGTATTTT. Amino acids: CASSFGPGRDTQYF.

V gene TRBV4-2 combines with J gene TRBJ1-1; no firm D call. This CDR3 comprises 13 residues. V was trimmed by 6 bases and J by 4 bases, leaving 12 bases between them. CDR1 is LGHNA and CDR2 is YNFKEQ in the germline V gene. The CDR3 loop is CASRHRSGTEAFF. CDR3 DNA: TGTGCCAGCAGACACCGATCTGGCACTGAAGCTTTCTTT.

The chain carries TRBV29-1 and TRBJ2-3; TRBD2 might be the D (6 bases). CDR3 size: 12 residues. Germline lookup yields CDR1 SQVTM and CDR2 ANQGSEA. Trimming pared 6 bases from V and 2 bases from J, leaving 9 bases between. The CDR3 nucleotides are TGCAGCGTCAAGGACTACACAGATACGCAGTATTTT. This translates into CSVKDYTDTQYF.

CDR3 protein: CASSTPGNTEAFF. Here the CDR3 DNA reads TGTGCCAGCAGCACCCCAGGAAACACTGAAGCTTTCTTT. V is TRBV28 and J is TRBJ1-1; D unresolved. The V gene lost 6 bases and the J gene lost 2 bases, with 10 bases spanning the gap. Germline V lookup: CDR1 MDHEN, CDR2 SYDVKM. CDR3 size: 13 residues.

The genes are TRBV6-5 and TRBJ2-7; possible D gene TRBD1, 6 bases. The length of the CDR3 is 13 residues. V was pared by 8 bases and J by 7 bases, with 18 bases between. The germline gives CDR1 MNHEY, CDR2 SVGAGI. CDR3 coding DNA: TGTGCCAGCTCCCGAGGGGGTTTGGGGGAGCAGTACTTC. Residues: CASSRGGLGEQYF.

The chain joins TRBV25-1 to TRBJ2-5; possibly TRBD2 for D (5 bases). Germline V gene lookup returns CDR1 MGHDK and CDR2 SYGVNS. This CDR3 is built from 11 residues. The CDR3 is CASRVQETQYF. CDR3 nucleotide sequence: TGTGCTTCGCGGGTCCAAGAGACCCAGTACTTC.

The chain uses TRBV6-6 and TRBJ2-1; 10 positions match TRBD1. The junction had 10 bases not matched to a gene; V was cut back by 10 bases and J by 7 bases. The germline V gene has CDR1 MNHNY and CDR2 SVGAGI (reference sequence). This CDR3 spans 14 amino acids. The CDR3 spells CAISTGGSGNEQFF. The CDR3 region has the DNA TGTGCCATCTCGACAGGGGGCTCAGGGAATGAGCAGTTCTTC.